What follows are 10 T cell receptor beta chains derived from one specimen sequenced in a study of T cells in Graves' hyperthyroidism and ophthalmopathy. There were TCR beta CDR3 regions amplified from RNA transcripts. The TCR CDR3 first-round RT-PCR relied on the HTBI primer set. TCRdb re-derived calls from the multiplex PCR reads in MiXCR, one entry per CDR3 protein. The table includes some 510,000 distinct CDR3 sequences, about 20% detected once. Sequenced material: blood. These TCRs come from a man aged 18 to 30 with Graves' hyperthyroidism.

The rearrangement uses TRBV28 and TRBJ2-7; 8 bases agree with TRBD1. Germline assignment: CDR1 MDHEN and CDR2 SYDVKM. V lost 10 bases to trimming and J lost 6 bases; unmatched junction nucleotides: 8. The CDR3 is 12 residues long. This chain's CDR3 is CATSGGSGEQYV. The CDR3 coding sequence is TGTGCCACTTCAGGGGGCTCGGGCGAGCAGTACGTC.

CDR3 residues: CASSLQYMETQYF. The CDR3 DNA follows: TGTGCCAGCAGCTTACAGTATATGGAGACCCAGTACTTC. The rearrangement joins TRBV7-8 to TRBJ2-5; D is unresolved. The V and J ends lost 2 bases and 5 bases respectively, with 9 bases between them. This CDR3 spans 13 amino acids. Germline CDR1 is SGHVS and CDR2 is FQNEAQ.

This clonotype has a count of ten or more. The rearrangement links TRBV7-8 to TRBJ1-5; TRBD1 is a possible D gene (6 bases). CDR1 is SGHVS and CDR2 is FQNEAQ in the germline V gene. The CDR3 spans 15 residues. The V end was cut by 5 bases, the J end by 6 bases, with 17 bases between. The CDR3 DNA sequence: TGTGCCAGCAGCCCCGGCCGGGGGGGCGGTCAGCCCCAGCATTTT. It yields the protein CASSPGRGGGQPQHF.

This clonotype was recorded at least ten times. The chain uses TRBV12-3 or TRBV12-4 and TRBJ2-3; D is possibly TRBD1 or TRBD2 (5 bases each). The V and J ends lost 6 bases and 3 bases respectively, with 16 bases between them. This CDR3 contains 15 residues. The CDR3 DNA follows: TGTGCCAGCAGCCCAAGGGGACGAGGAACAGATACGCAGTATTTT. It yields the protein CASSPRGRGTDTQYF.

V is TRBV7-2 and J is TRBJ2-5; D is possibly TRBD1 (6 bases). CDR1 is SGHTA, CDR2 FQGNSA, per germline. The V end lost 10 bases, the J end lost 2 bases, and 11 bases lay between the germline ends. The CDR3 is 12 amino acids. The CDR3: CATGVKQETQYF. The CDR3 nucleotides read TGTGCCACAGGGGTTAAGCAAGAGACCCAGTACTTC. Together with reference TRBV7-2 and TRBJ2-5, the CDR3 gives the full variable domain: GAGVSQSPSNKVTEKGKDVELRCDPISGHTALYWYRQSLGQGLEFLIYFQGNSAPDKSGLPSDRFSAERTGGSVSTLTIQRTQQEDSAVYLCATGVKQETQYFGPGTRLLVL.

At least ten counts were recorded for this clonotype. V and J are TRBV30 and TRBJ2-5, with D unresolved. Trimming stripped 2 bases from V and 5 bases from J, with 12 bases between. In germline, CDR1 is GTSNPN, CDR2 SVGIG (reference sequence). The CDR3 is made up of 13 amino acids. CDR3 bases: TGTGCCTGGAGTTGGATGGATAGGGAGACCCAGTACTTC. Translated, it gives CAWSWMDRETQYF. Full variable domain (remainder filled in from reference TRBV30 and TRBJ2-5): SQTIHQWPATLVQPVGSPLSLECTVEGTSNPNLYWYRQAAGRGLQLLFYSVGIGQISSEVPQNLSASRPQDRQFILSSKKLLLSDSGFYLCAWSWMDRETQYFGPGTRLLVL.

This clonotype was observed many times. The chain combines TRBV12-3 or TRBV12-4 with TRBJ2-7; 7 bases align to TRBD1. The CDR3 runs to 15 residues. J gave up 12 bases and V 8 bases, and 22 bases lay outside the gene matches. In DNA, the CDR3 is TGTGCCAGCCCGGTCGGTAGGACAGGCAGTTCAAGATGGTACTTC. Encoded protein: CASPVGRTGSSRWYF.

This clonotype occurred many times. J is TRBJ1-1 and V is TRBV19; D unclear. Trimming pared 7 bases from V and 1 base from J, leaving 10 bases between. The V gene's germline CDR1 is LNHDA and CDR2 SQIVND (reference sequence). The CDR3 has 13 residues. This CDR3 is CASNLSPNTEAFF. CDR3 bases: TGTGCCAGTAATCTAAGCCCGAACACTGAAGCTTTCTTT.

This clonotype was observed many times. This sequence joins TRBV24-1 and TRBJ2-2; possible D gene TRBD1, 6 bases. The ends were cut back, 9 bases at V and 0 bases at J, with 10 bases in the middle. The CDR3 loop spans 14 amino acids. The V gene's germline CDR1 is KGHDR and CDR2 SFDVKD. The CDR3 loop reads CATGTGSNTGELFF. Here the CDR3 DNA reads TGTGCCACCGGAACAGGGTCGAACACCGGGGAGCTGTTTTTT.

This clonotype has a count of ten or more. CDR3 sequence: CASPGQTNTEAFF. The CDR3 DNA reads TGTGCCAGTCCGGGACAGACTAACACTGAAGCTTTCTTT. This chain joins TRBV12-3 or TRBV12-4 and TRBJ1-1; the match to TRBD1 covers 7 bases. Germline trimming cut 9 bases from V and 2 bases from J; bases unmatched to any gene: 6. This CDR3 has 13 amino acids.